The rows below give T cell receptor beta chains drawn from one sample of a study of glioma-infiltrating T cells after dendritic cell vaccination. Using immunoSEQ multiplex PCR, the repertoire was profiled, and TCRdb retains in-frame clones only, with some absent. The sample lists approximately 36,000 clones; approximately 84% were seen once. The specimen comprised blood, sampled before dendritic cell vaccination. These TCRs come from a human donor with glioblastoma. CDR3s include the opening cysteine and the closing phenylalanine or tryptophan. A D gene is named only where the DNA matches it firmly. Only part of the rows carry a size: once, few, many, or a class if the clone is expanded.

CDR3nt,CDR3aa,abundance,j_gene,v_gene,d_gene
TGTGCCAGCAGCTGGACAGGACAGGGTAATCAGCCCCAGCATTTT,CASSWTGQGNQPQHF,NA,TRBJ1-5,TRBV7-2,TRBD1
TGTGCCAGTAGTGTCGGGGGGGGCACCTACGAGCAGTACTTC,CASSVGGGTYEQYF,NA,TRBJ2-7,TRBV19,TRBD2
TGTGCCAGCGAAGATCAGGGGAGGGCAAATCAGCCCCAGCATTTT,CASEDQGRANQPQHF,NA,TRBJ1-5,TRBV28,NA
TGCGCCAGCAGCCAACCGACCAGGGGGCCCGGAGGTCCCCTCCACTTT,CASSQPTRGPGGPLHF,NA,TRBJ1-6,TRBV4-1,TRBD1
TGTGCCAGCAGTTACGCCATGGAGGGTTTGGAGCAGTACTTC,CASSYAMEGLEQYF,NA,TRBJ2-7,TRBV6-5,NA
TGTGCCAGCAGCGTAGAAGGGCGGGACAATGAGCAGTTCTTC,CASSVEGRDNEQFF,NA,TRBJ2-1,TRBV9,NA
TGTGCCAGCAGCCCACGGACAGGTGATCGAGGCTACACCTTC,CASSPRTGDRGYTF,NA,TRBJ1-2,TRBV7-6,TRBD1
TGTGCCAGCAGCGTAGACACCAGGGCCCGAGCTTTCTTT,CASSVDTRARAFF,NA,TRBJ1-1,TRBV9,NA
TGCAGCGTTGAGCGAGCCGGACAGGGGGCTTTTCGTGAGCAGTTCTTC,CSVERAGQGAFREQFF,NA,TRBJ2-1,TRBV29-1,TRBD1
TGTGCCAGCAGCTTAGAGTCTAGGGGGAACACCGGGGAGCTGTTTTTT,CASSLESRGNTGELFF,few,TRBJ2-2,TRBV7-6,NA
TGTGCCAGTAGTGCGGACAGGGTGTCCTACGAGCAGTACTTC,CASSADRVSYEQYF,once,TRBJ2-7,TRBV19,TRBD1
TGCGCCAGCAGCCAGAGTACGGGACAGTATGGCTACACCTTC,CASSQSTGQYGYTF,NA,TRBJ1-2,TRBV4-1,TRBD1
TGTGCCAGCACATCGGGGGTCAATGAGCAGTTCTTC,CASTSGVNEQFF,NA,TRBJ2-1,TRBV5-6,NA
TGTGCCAGCAGCGTAGCTAGCGGGGCAGATACGCAGTATTTT,CASSVASGADTQYF,NA,TRBJ2-3,TRBV9,TRBD2
TGTGCCAGCAGCTACGCAGGGGGACAGCCCCAGCATTTT,CASSYAGGQPQHF,NA,TRBJ1-5,TRBV5-8,TRBD1
TGTGCCTGGAGTGTAGACAGCCTGAACACTGAAGCTTTCTTT,CAWSVDSLNTEAFF,NA,TRBJ1-1,TRBV30,NA
TGCGCCAGCAGTGGAGCCGGGACATTGGTCTTCCCCCAGCATTTT,CASSGAGTLVFPQHF,NA,TRBJ1-5,TRBV10-2,NA
TGTGCCACCAGCAGAGAGTCCCGGACAGGGGCGGGAGAGACCCAGTACTTC,CATSRESRTGAGETQYF,NA,TRBJ2-5,TRBV15,TRBD1
TGTGCCAGCAGCAACTACGACAGGGTGGTTTTAGATGGCTACACCTTC,CASSNYDRVVLDGYTF,NA,TRBJ1-2,TRBV5-4,TRBD1
TGTGCCAGCAGCCCCCAGGGGGGAAACACTGAAGCTTTCTTT,CASSPQGGNTEAFF,NA,TRBJ1-1,TRBV11-2,TRBD1
TGTGCCAGCAGCCATCGGGACAGGGGGAACTCACCCCTCCACTTT,CASSHRDRGNSPLHF,NA,TRBJ1-6,TRBV11-1,TRBD1
TGCAGCGTTGGAGCGGGCTCTAGCACAGATACGCAGTATTTT,CSVGAGSSTDTQYF,NA,TRBJ2-3,TRBV29-1,NA
TGTGCCAGCAGCCAAGATGGTGGTAGCGGGGGGGCCGGAGAGACCCAGTACTTC,CASSQDGGSGGAGETQYF,once,TRBJ2-5,TRBV4-2,TRBD2
TGCGCCAGCAGCCCTTGGACTAGCGGGGGCTCCGAGCAGTACTTC,CASSPWTSGGSEQYF,NA,TRBJ2-7,TRBV5-1,TRBD2
TGTGCCAGCAGCACAGTATACCGAGGGGATACGCAGTATTTT,CASSTVYRGDTQYF,NA,TRBJ2-3,TRBV5-5,NA
TGCAGCGTTGAAATTGGTCAGGGGGCTGGAGGCTACACCTTC,CSVEIGQGAGGYTF,NA,TRBJ1-2,TRBV29-1,TRBD1